This TCR beta chain comes out of a study of cytomegalovirus exposure and HLA in healthy donors (dated by TCRdb to the late 2010s). Notes on the research overall: In an earlier analysis of some 610 of the donors, 250 to 300 Gb of sequence data and about 110 million unique TCR beta sequences from 150 million to 200 million T cells were reported. Roughly 310 gigabases of sequencing data and tens of millions of unique TCR sequences were included in an early release covering around 650 HLA-typed donors. The genetic ancestry cluster associated with self-reported Caucasian donors included roughly four fifths of the 398 genotyped donors. The aim of the study was to test whether cataloging public T cell receptors could identify signatures of past pathogen exposure. Using immunosequencing, the study profiled T cell repertoires from 500 to 800 subjects and related those repertoires to cytomegalovirus serostatus. Besides the first cohort of 666 subjects, a separate validation cohort made up of roughly 120 different subjects was used. High-throughput TCR immunosequencing, statistical association of individual TCRs with disease status, and machine learning were combined to predict cytomegalovirus infection status. A later analysis re-examined previously published TCR beta repertoires from more than 600 donors and added high-resolution HLA genotyping to investigate patterns of TCR occurrence. In the later analysis, no new phenotypic data were used to find candidate immune exposures; instead, reliance was placed on TCR beta sequences and their occurrence across donors. To decide whether each TCR beta V gene segment behaved as functional or pseudogenic, an earlier analysis of some 580 of the donors relied on high-throughput TCR beta sequencing. Alongside the repertoire data, information on donor age, sex, ethnicity and CMV serostatus was compiled. In a later genetic analysis, genome-wide SNP genotypes for 398 of the 666 donors were used, and that subset was treated as a discovery cohort. Every repertoire in the discovery cohort had been generated on one and the same sequencing platform. Class I and class II HLA loci were covered by the typing at four-digit resolution. The number of typed donors differed by locus: 629-630 for A, B, C, DRB1 and DQB1; 500 to 550 for DQA1; about 600 for DPA1; and about 470 for DPB1. Because of strong linkage in the cohort, five DR-DQ haplotypes were treated as single units for association and clustering. Across 300 to 500 genotyped donors of the cohort, an average of approximately 240,000 unique TCR beta nucleotide sequences per donor were sequenced, and roughly a sixth of those sequences were non-productive. Broad study findings and their caveats: Correlated functional status among segregating V segments might reflect linkage disequilibrium, but an unknown experimental factor could not be ruled out. A further reported finding was that TCR beta sequences accurately predicted the HLA-A and HLA-B alleles for most subjects in the first cohort. At a false discovery rate of 0.05, a later analysis linked 16,951 TCR beta sequences to specific HLA alleles. A later analysis found that HLA-associated TCR beta chains were more clonally expanded and had lower generation probabilities than equally common non-associated chains. When HLA alleles, especially DR and DQ, strongly co-occurred, attributing TCR associations to individual alleles was difficult. In a later analysis, the rate of TCR association differed among HLA loci, with DRB1 alleles having the most associated TCRs and HLA-C alleles having the fewest. In this cohort, only TCR beta chains were sequenced, and detectable features were limited by the absence of alpha or paired-chain data. V-gene and J-gene trimming of TCR beta chains was associated with a missense DCLRE1C variant in a later genetic analysis, and the association was replicated in an independent cohort. The classifier was reported to diagnose cytomegalovirus status with high specificity and sensitivity in both the original and validation cohorts. Three of the identified cytomegalovirus-associated TCR beta chains were confirmed in vitro to be specific for cytomegalovirus antigens. A cluster of highly shared sequence variants was judged likely to be a technical artifact of the sequencing pipeline. Roughly uniform sequencing depth across donors was assumed in presence/absence analyses, although this assumption may not hold. In a later analysis, most CMV-associated TCR beta chains were found to appear HLA-restricted, with HLA associations seemingly driven largely by CMV exposure. The only immune exposure information available for the cohort was CMV serostatus. Because counts were too low, 15 to 20 rarely observed V segments, including chromosome 9 orphons, were excluded from the earlier analysis of roughly 580 of the donors. A total of fewer than 200 TCR beta chains were listed by the study as associated with cytomegalovirus. A later genetic analysis reported fewer N-insertions in productive TCRs among donors in an Asian-associated ancestry cluster than the roughly 700-donor mean. According to a later analysis, parvovirus B19, influenza, CMV and Epstein-Barr virus appeared linked to several top co-occurrence clusters. The authors suggested that the approach could potentially be extended to other disease states and immunological phenotypes. Across donors, most TCR sequences were observed very rarely, whereas some public TCRs were present in many individuals. Because HLA typing was missing for some donors at each locus, association tests included only the typed subset. An earlier analysis of some 560 of the donors showed that most TCR beta V segments appeared in productive rearrangements either about 90% or about 30% of the time, which broadly matched IMGT annotations.

The cohort comprised approximately 700 healthy bone marrow donors. All cohort members were sampled while nominally healthy, although unrecorded immune exposures were likely present. The donor was CMV seronegative and belonged to the group of several hundred seronegative cohort members. Each donor provided a peripheral blood sample, and peripheral blood mononuclear cells were used for TCR beta sequencing. Genomic DNA extraction from the blood cell samples was performed with the Qiagen DNeasy Blood Extraction Kit. The library was built by means of the immunoSEQ multiplex PCR assay. For the multiplex PCR, a mixture combining 60 forward primers for TCR Vbeta segments and 13 reverse primers for TCR Jbeta segments was used. The CDR3 region of rearranged TCR beta genes was amplified from genomic DNA with a multiplex PCR assay. On the Illumina HiSeq System, the amplified TCR beta libraries were sequenced as 87-base-pair reads. The paper's processing steps were these. A later analysis counted about 80 million unique TCR beta chains across the 550 to 700 repertoires, and around 9.9 million of these chains were shared by at least two donors. To remove PCR and sequencing errors, raw reads were error-corrected and collapsed into unique sequences using a nearest-neighbor algorithm that merged closely related sequences. CDR3 sequences were aligned to IMGT reference sequences to assign V, D and J gene segments. For a sequence to be retained, a match of at least six nucleotides was required to both a V gene segment and a J gene segment. Rearrangements were classified as productive when the CDR3 lacked stop codons and remained in frame with V and J, and all other rearrangements were classified as non-productive. CDR3 was defined according to IMGT convention as the region running from the second conserved V-encoded cysteine to the conserved J-encoded phenylalanine. In an earlier analysis of around 600 of the donors, sequences lacking an unambiguous match to a single V gene segment were excluded. In an earlier analysis of almost 600 of the donors, a V segment was called functional when productive rearrangements were above 56.7%, and segregating when the standard deviation between donors exceeded 5%. A statistical classification framework was built to diagnose cytomegalovirus status from the catalog of TCR beta chain sequences. In a later analysis, V and J genes were assigned by comparing TCR nucleotide sequences against IMGT/GENE-DB human TR gene sequences. In a later analysis, CDR3 sequences and most-parsimonious VDJ recombination scenarios were assigned using the TCRdist pipeline. A later analysis defined each TCR beta chain by its CDR3 amino acid sequence plus V-gene family, and excluded reads lacking a unique V-gene family. To address suspected cross-contamination and a sequencing artifact, a later analysis removed 450 to 700 highly shared, low-generation-probability nucleotide sequences. A later analysis calculated a clonal expansion index for each public chain from normalized within-repertoire ranks of inferred template counts. Generation probabilities in a later analysis came from a VDJ recombination model fitted to out-of-frame rearrangements, and those results were checked against IGoR. In a later analysis, TCR-TCR, TCR-HLA and TCR-CMV co-occurrence was scored with hypergeometric tests, and a repertoire-size bias correction was applied to TCR pairs. False discovery rates were estimated in a later analysis by permuting HLA or CMV assignments 20 times. In a later analysis, co-occurring TCRs were grouped using DBSCAN, and TCRdist sequence similarity was added for clustering within HLA-allele-positive subsets. Co-occurrence clustering excluded repertoires with fewer than 30,000 or more than 120,000 public chains, plus five with anomalous nucleotide sharing. In TCRdb, the immuneACCESS table is reduced to in-frame sequences with V and J assigned. These tables do not hold every clone; where another copy was compared, an unresolved V gene accounts for under half, and the others remain unexplained. V, J and clone size were drawn from that table, and D and trimming were deduced from the DNA. For this sample the table gives about 130,000 clones, of which 80% were detected only once. The top ten hold just over 2.5% of the sample.

With regard to this clone: What antigen it recognizes has not been identified. Per-nucleotide qualities are absent, and no much larger clonotype sits a single base away.

Material for sequencing was PBMCs. The sequence was obtained from a man in his thirties or forties in good health and CMV-seronegative.

The DNA sequence is TGTGCCAGCAGTCCACGAGCGGGAGCACTAGAGACCCAGTACTTC. Translation gives CASSPRAGALETQYF. The V and J genes are TRBV27 and TRBJ2-5, and TRBD2 aligns with 8 junction nucleotides. V has 5 bases trimmed and J has 4 bases trimmed; junction bases matching no gene number 9. CDR1 and CDR2, looked up from the germline V gene (reference sequence), are MNHEY and SMNVEV. The CDR3, cysteine through phenylalanine, is 15 amino acids long. Only the CDR3 DNA is retained, 45 bases long and in frame from the first base.